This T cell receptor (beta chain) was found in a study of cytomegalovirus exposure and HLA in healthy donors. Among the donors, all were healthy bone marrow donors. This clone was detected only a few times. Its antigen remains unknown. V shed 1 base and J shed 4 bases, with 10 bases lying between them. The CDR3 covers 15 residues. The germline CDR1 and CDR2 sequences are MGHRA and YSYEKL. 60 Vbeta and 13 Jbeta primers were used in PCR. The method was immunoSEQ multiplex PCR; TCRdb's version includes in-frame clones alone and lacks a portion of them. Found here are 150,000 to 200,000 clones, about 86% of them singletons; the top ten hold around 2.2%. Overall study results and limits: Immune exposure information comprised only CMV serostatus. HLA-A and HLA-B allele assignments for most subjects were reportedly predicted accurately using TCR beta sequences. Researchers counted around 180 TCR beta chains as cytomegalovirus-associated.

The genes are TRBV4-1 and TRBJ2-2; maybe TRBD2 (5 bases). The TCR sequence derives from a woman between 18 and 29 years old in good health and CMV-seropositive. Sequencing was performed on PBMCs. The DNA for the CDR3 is TGCGCCAGCAGCCAAGCCGGGGTCATCACCGGGGAGCTGTTTTTT. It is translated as CASSQAGVITGELFF.